This entry concerns a single T cell receptor (beta chain). Its antigen specificity is not known. Base qualities are not at hand, and no much larger clone is one base apart. Genomic DNA was isolated from the sorted cells so that the TCRbeta CDR3 region could be sequenced. The immunoSEQ Assay was used for sequencing of TCRbeta CDR3 regions. TCRdb holds this immuneACCESS table with in-frame rearrangements only. Some clones are missing; in checked studies, unresolved V genes explain under half, and the rest has no known cause. This sample lists 95,000 to 120,000 clones; roughly 90% were detected once. Around 0.61% of the sample goes to the ten largest clones. Patients with a history of autoimmune disease or receiving systemic immunosuppression were excluded from the trial. In every dose cohort, peripheral blood was drawn for TCR sequencing at baseline, cycle 4 day 1, and cycle 7 day 1. The samples were taken from a phase I, first-in-human, multicenter, open-label dose-escalation trial of ivuxolimab. The trial enrolled adults with locally advanced or metastatic head and neck squamous cell, hepatocellular, melanoma or renal cell carcinoma. Before TCR sequencing, CD4+ T cells and CD8+ T cells were sorted from peripheral blood as separate populations.

CDR1 and CDR2, per the germline V gene, are KGHSH and LQKENI. Unmatched junction bases come to 5, with V trimmed by 6 bases and J by 4 bases. The CDR3 starts with the cysteine, ends with the phenylalanine, and has 15 residues. The only DNA kept is the CDR3, 45 bases in frame from the first base. This sample stems from a study of OX40 agonist ivuxolimab in advanced cancers. Describing the broader study: Ivuxolimab was an agonistic, fully human IgG2 monoclonal antibody directed against OX40 (CD134), a costimulatory receptor. Intravenous ivuxolimab was administered to patients every 2 weeks at six dose levels: 0.01, 0.1, 0.3, 1.5, 3 and 10 mg/kg. Of the roughly 50 dose-escalation patients, hepatocellular carcinoma was present in about 20, melanoma in roughly 15, renal cell carcinoma in 9 and head and neck cancer in 9. In the dose-escalation cohort, around 80% of patients were male, and the mean age was approximately 60 years with a range of about 20 to 90. Patients were allowed to have had prior anti-PD-1, anti-PD-L1 or anti-CTLA-4 therapy, and around 40% of the dose-escalation patients had previously received checkpoint inhibitors. Three dose-escalation patients achieved partial responses, one with hepatocellular carcinoma and two with cutaneous melanoma. Peripheral TCRbeta sequencing was intended to test whether TCR sequence diversity was altered and clonal T-cell expansion was caused by ivuxolimab. The monotherapy dose-escalation portion (N of about 57 patients) of the phase I ivuxolimab trial is reported in the paper.

Study-wide conclusions, independent of this receptor: At doses of 0.1 to 3.0 mg/kg, clonal expansion of both CD4+ and CD8+ T cells in blood was seen between baseline and week 6. In the 0.1-3.0 mg/kg groups, partial responders had among the lowest normalized peripheral clonal expansion, particularly in CD8+ T cells. After ivuxolimab, expanded clones were on average more numerous among CD8+ T cells than among CD4+ T cells. Low levels of normalized T-cell clonal expansion were also seen in some patients who did not respond. The antigen specificity of the clonally expanded peripheral T cells was not determined.

This receptor chain uses TRBV18 and TRBJ2-3; TRBD1 agrees with 12 junctional bases. The TCR comes from an adult with an advanced solid tumor such as melanoma, head and neck, liver or kidney cancer. The source material was CD4+ or CD8+ T cells sorted from blood, sampled in a trial of the OX40 agonist ivuxolimab. The CDR3 protein is CASSQGQGAADTQYF. The DNA sequence is TGTGCCAGCTCCCAGGGACAGGGGGCCGCAGATACGCAGTATTTT.